The 22 T cell receptor beta chains below come from one sample, sequenced in a study of blood T cells in healthy people across ages. Through a sample-barcoded 5' primer and a J-beta primer mix, a second PCR was run for roughly 7 to 11 cycles. TCRdb used MiXCR to reprocess the 5' RACE reads, holding one entry per CDR3 protein. The sample shows more than 800,000 distinct CDR3 sequences, roughly 26% of them seen only once. Sequencing used blood. These receptors originate from a woman older than 75 in good health.

About this clonotype itself: This may come from a read error, since a much larger clone is one base off. Since no conserved phenylalanine or tryptophan closes the CDR3, a read error is the likely cause. Here the CDR3 DNA reads TGTGCTAGCAGCTACTACGGGAACACCGGGGAGCTGTTTTGT. The encoded protein is CASSYYGNTGELFC. This chain joins TRBV7-7 and TRBJ2-2; D gene uncertain. The CDR3 totals 14 residues. Germline V gene data show CDR1 as SSHAT and CDR2 as FNYEAQ (reference sequence).

Only a few counts were recorded for this clonotype. The chain recombines TRBV6-2 or TRBV6-3 with TRBJ2-1; a possible D gene is TRBD2 (6 bases). Per the germline V gene, CDR1 is MNHEY and CDR2 is SVGEGT. The ends were cut back, 0 bases at V and 1 base at J, with 10 bases in the middle. This CDR3 has 16 amino acids. Here the CDR3 reads CASSYSRGRSYNEQFF. The DNA of the CDR3 is TGTGCCAGCAGTTACTCGCGGGGTCGGTCCTACAATGAGCAGTTCTTC.

The V gene is TRBV7-9, the J gene TRBJ1-6, with D hard to call. Germline values: CDR1 SEHNR, CDR2 FQNEAQ (reference sequence). The CDR3 totals 14 residues. Trimming pared 0 bases from V and 10 bases from J, leaving 10 bases between. CDR3 in amino acids: CASSLANSGSPLHF. The CDR3 DNA is TGTGCCAGCAGCTTAGCTAATAGTGGATCACCCCTCCACTTT.

The table lists this clonotype with a few counts. CDR3 loop: CASSQDLTGGDTQYF. The CDR3 coding sequence is TGTGCCAGCAGCCAAGATCTTACGGGTGGAGATACGCAGTATTTT. The V gene is TRBV3-1, the J gene TRBJ2-3; no reliable D call. The germline V gene has CDR1 LGHDT and CDR2 YNNKEL (reference sequence). The CDR3 is made up of 15 amino acids. Trimming took 0 bases from V and 5 from J, leaving 12 bases between them.

This clonotype was picked up many times. The V call is TRBV6-2 or TRBV6-3, the J call TRBJ2-7, with TRBD1 matching over 9 bases. CDR3 length: 15 residues. After removal of 6 bases from V and 6 bases from J, the junction contained 12 bases not matched to a gene. Germline V lookup: CDR1 MNHEY, CDR2 SVGEGT. DNA of the CDR3: TGTGCCAGCAGGACGCCGGGACAGGGACCCCTCGAGCAGTACTTC. Its protein product is CASRTPGQGPLEQYF.

The chain employs TRBV6-2 or TRBV6-3 and TRBJ2-2; TRBD2 might be the D (6 bases). V lost 2 bases to trimming and J lost 0 bases, with 16 bases between them. In germline, CDR1 is MNHEY, CDR2 SVGEGT. The CDR3 contains 18 residues. For the CDR3, the DNA is TGTGCCAGCAGTTACCCTTCGTGGGGGGTGGCGAACACCGGGGAGCTGTTTTTT. Translated: CASSYPSWGVANTGELFF.

This clonotype was recorded many times. The rearrangement links TRBV3-1 to TRBJ1-6; D gene unclear. V was clipped by 4 bases and J by 5 bases, with 12 bases between them. Germline CDR1 LGHDT, CDR2 YNNKEL (reference sequence). This CDR3 comprises 15 residues. The CDR3 coding sequence is TGTGCCAGCAGCCCCGGCAGGCGCGATAATTCACCCCTCCACTTT. As protein: CASSPGRRDNSPLHF.

This clonotype was seen ten or more times. Here the CDR3 DNA reads TGTGCCAGCAGTTTCCGACAGCTCGGGGAGACCCAGTACTTC. It encodes CASSFRQLGETQYF. The V gene is TRBV12-3 or TRBV12-4, the J gene TRBJ2-5; perhaps TRBD1 as D (5 bases). The CDR3 is 14 amino acids. V was clipped by 3 bases and J by 5 bases, with 13 bases between them.

This clonotype was observed many times. The rearrangement joins TRBV12-3 or TRBV12-4 to TRBJ2-1, with a tentative D call TRBD2 (5 bases). V was clipped by 7 bases and J by 8 bases, with 24 bases between them. The CDR3 loop spans 16 amino acids. For the CDR3, the DNA is TGTGCCAGCAATCCCTCGAGAGGGAACGGTTGGGATGAGCAGTTCTTC. It is translated as CASNPSRGNGWDEQFF.

This clonotype was seen only a few times. The J gene is TRBJ2-3, the V gene TRBV2; 9 bases align to TRBD2. Germline CDR1 is SNHLY and CDR2 is FYNNEI. The CDR3 runs 15 residues. J was trimmed by 4 bases and V by 6 bases; bases with no gene match: 8. The DNA for the CDR3 is TGTGCCAGCAGGGGCGGGGGGGCCGCAGCAGATACGCAGTATTTT. It yields the protein CASRGGGAAADTQYF. Based on the CDR3 plus reference TRBV2 and TRBJ2-3, the full variable domain is EPEVTQTPSHQVTQMGQEVILRCVPISNHLYFYWYRQILGQKVEFLVSFYNNEISEKSEIFDDQFSVERPDGSNFTLKIRSTKLEDSAMYFCASRGGGAAADTQYFGPGTRLTVL.

This clonotype showed up just once. Germline and junction disagree at one end, which may indicate a read error. This chain links TRBV20-1 with TRBJ2-6; a weak D match, TRBD1 (6 bases). Germline V gene data show CDR1 as DFQATT and CDR2 as SNEGSKA (reference sequence). The CDR3 sequence is 15 residues long. CDR3 protein: CSARGAGAGASVLTF. CDR3 coding DNA: TGCAGTGCTAGAGGGGCAGGGGCTGGGGCCAGCGTCCTGACTTTC.

This clonotype has a handful of counts. This chain connects TRBV15 to TRBJ1-1, with D perhaps TRBD1 (6 bases). This CDR3 is 15 amino acids long. Deletions cut 1 base from V and 5 bases from J, with 14 bases between. Germline V CDR1 and CDR2: LNHNV, YYDKDF (reference sequence). CDR3: CATSRGQQGGTEAFF. CDR3 sequence (DNA): TGTGCCACCAGCAGAGGTCAACAGGGTGGAACTGAAGCTTTCTTT.

This clonotype was observed a handful of times. The V call is TRBV19, the J call TRBJ2-1, with 8 bases aligning to TRBD2. CDR1 and CDR2 from the germline V gene are LNHDA and SQIVND (reference sequence). The CDR3 has 16 amino acids. V dropped 10 bases and J dropped 8; count of bases not matched to a gene: 19. The CDR3 region has the DNA TGTGCCACCATGGGACTAGAAGCCGCCCGAGGCTATGAGCAGTTCTTC. This sequence encodes CATMGLEAARGYEQFF.

This clonotype was observed many times. The chain has TRBV6-2 or TRBV6-3 and TRBJ2-3, with a tentative D call TRBD1 (6 bases). CDR3 length equals 17 residues. Trimming stripped 3 bases from V and 3 bases from J, with 19 bases between. Germline V gene sequence: CDR1 MNHEY, CDR2 SVGEGT. The chain's CDR3 is CASSYVRGALATDTQYF. The CDR3 DNA sequence: TGTGCCAGCAGTTATGTCAGGGGAGCTCTAGCTACAGATACGCAGTATTTT.

This clonotype was found a few times. The CDR3: CASTSSTGYNEQFF. The CDR3 DNA follows: TGTGCCAGCACCTCCTCTACCGGGTACAATGAGCAGTTCTTC. V is TRBV27 and J is TRBJ2-1; D is uncertain. The V end was cut by 7 bases, the J end by 4 bases, with 14 bases between. The CDR3 is made up of 14 amino acids. The V gene's germline CDR1 is MNHEY and CDR2 SMNVEV (reference sequence).

A few counts support this clonotype. V is TRBV7-2 and J is TRBJ1-6; a possible D gene is TRBD1 (6 bases). From germline, CDR1 is SGHTA and CDR2 FQGNSA. Trimming stripped 7 bases from V and 6 bases from J, with 13 bases between. The CDR3 is 14 residues long. CDR3 DNA: TGTGCCAGCACACAGGGCGCGGTTAATTCACCCCTCCACTTT. Protein product: CASTQGAVNSPLHF.

This clonotype has at least ten counts. This chain links TRBV7-2 with TRBJ2-1; D gene unclear. From germline, CDR1 is SGHTA and CDR2 FQGNSA. The CDR3 contains 13 residues. The ends were cut back, 4 bases at V and 3 bases at J, with 7 bases in the middle. The DNA for the CDR3 is TGTGCCAGCAGCTCCTCCTACTACAATGAGCAGTTCTTC. Protein product: CASSSSYYNEQFF.

In this sample, this clonotype turned up a few times. This may stem from a read error, because a much larger clone lies one nucleotide away. This sequence joins TRBV7-2 and TRBJ2-1; 9 bases are shared with TRBD1. The ends lost 3 bases at V and 8 bases at J; junction bases unmatched: 8. Germline V gene data show CDR1 as SGHTA and CDR2 as FQGNSA. The CDR3 covers 15 residues. The CDR3: CASSLGRTGAYEQFF. As DNA, the CDR3 is TGTGCCAGCAGCTTGGGAAGGACAGGGGCGTATGAGCAGTTCTTC.

This clonotype was found many times. V is TRBV20-1 and J is TRBJ2-5; maybe TRBD2 (5 bases). CDR1 DFQATT and CDR2 SNEGSKA come from the germline V gene (reference sequence). The V end was cut by 3 bases, the J end by 2 bases, with 13 bases between. CDR3 length: 14 amino acids. This CDR3 reads CSASIRLRQETQYF. The CDR3 DNA is TGCAGTGCTAGCATCAGACTACGACAAGAGACCCAGTACTTC.

This clonotype was counted at least ten times. This rearrangement joins TRBV20-1 to TRBJ2-1; no clear D gene. The CDR3 extends over 13 amino acids. CDR1 is DFQATT and CDR2 is SNEGSKA in the germline V gene (reference sequence). This CDR3 reads CSPRSSFRNEQFF. The CDR3 region has the DNA TGCAGCCCCCGGTCCTCTTTTCGAAATGAGCAGTTCTTC.

The table lists this clonotype with a few counts. The chain is built from TRBV28 and TRBJ1-2, with TRBD1 matching 10 bases. Trimming at V came to 4 bases and at J to 8 bases, leaving 7 bases not matched to a gene. This CDR3 has 14 amino acids. Germline V CDR1 and CDR2: MDHEN, SYDVKM. This CDR3 is CASSSTGTGEGYTF. Here the CDR3 DNA reads TGTGCCAGCAGTTCCACTGGGACAGGGGAGGGCTACACCTTC.

The chain joins TRBV7-9 to TRBJ2-7; TRBD2 might be the D (6 bases). The germline gives CDR1 SEHNR, CDR2 FQNEAQ (reference sequence). Trimming took off 5 bases at V and 2 bases at J, with 13 bases between the two ends. The CDR3 runs 14 residues. CDR3 sequence: CASSPHPSAYEQYF. In nucleotides, the CDR3 is TGTGCCAGCAGCCCACACCCTAGCGCCTACGAGCAGTACTTC.